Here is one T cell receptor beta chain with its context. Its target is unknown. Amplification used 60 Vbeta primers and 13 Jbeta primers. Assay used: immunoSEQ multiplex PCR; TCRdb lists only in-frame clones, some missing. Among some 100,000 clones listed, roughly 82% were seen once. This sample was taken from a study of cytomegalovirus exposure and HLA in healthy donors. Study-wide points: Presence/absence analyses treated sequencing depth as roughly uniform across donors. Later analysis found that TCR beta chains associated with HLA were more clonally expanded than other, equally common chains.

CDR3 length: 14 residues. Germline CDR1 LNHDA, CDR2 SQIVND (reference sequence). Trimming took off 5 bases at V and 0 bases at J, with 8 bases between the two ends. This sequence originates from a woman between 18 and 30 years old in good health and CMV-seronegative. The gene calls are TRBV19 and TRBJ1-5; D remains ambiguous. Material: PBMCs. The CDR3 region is CASSGPYSNQPQHF. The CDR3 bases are TGTGCCAGTAGTGGCCCGTATAGCAATCAGCCCCAGCATTTT.